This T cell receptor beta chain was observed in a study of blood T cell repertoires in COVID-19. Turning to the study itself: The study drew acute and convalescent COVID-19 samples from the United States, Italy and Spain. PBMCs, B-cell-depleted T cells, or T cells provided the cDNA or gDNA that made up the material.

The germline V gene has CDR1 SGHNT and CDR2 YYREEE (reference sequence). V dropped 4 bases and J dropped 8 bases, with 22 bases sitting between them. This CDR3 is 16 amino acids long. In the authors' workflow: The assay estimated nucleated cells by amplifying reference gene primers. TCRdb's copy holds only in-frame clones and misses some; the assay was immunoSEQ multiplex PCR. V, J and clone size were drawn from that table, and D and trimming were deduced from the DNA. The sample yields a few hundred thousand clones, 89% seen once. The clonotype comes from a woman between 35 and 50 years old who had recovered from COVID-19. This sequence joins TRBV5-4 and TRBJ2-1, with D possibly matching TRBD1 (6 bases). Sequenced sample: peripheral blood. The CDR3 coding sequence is TGTGCCAGCAGCGGACCGGGGACACAGAGGCGTTATGAGCAGTTCTTC. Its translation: CASSGPGTQRRYEQFF.